The next 6 T cell receptor beta chains were all read from a single sample in a study of control samples from healthy donors and cancer patients. The assay was immunoSEQ multiplex PCR, and TCRdb's table has in-frame clones only and misses some. The sample has roughly 130,000 clones, approximately 90% seen once. Source material: blood. These TCRs come from a young man in good health.

The chain couples TRBV3-1 (or the pseudogene TRBV3-2) to TRBJ2-2, with D tentatively TRBD2 (6 bases). This CDR3 spans 15 amino acids. Germline V CDR1 and CDR2: LGHDT, YNNKEL (reference sequence). V was shortened by 4 bases and J by 3 bases, with 12 bases between the two germline ends. The CDR3 spells CASSPWGEDTGELFF. CDR3 nucleotide sequence: TGTGCCAGCAGCCCGTGGGGGGAGGACACCGGGGAGCTGTTTTTT.

The chain combines TRBV9 with TRBJ2-7; TRBD1 aligns across 8 bases. CDR1 and CDR2 from the germline V gene are SGDLS and YYNGEE. The CDR3 covers 14 residues. V lost 0 bases, J lost 4 bases, and 3 bases stayed unmatched. The CDR3 here is CASSVVYRGYEQYF. CDR3 DNA: TGTGCCAGCAGCGTAGTTTACAGGGGGTACGAGCAGTACTTC.

The rearrangement links TRBV6-4 to TRBJ2-3; TRBD2 is a possible D gene (6 bases). The CDR3 totals 14 residues. The germline V gene has CDR1 MRHNA and CDR2 SNTAGT. The V and J ends lost 4 bases and 2 bases respectively, with 10 bases between them. The chain's CDR3 is CASSATSNTDTQYF. The DNA of the CDR3 is TGTGCCAGCAGTGCGACTAGTAACACAGATACGCAGTATTTT.

The chain links TRBV6-1 to TRBJ1-5; no firm D call. This CDR3 is 15 amino acids long. V lost 2 bases, J lost 4 bases, and 12 bases lay in between. Germline-derived CDR1 and CDR2 are MNHNS and SASEGT. The CDR3 DNA reads TGTGCCAGCAGTGAATTAGGCGGACCTAATCAGCCCCAGCATTTT. Its protein is CASSELGGPNQPQHF.

CDR3 in DNA: TGTGCCAGCAGCTTAGAAGGGGCGGACACTGAAGCTTTCTTT. Translating it yields CASSLEGADTEAFF. The V gene is TRBV7-9, the J gene TRBJ1-1; weak D call: TRBD1 (5 bases). This CDR3 has 14 amino acids. V was trimmed by 1 base and J by 3 bases, leaving 9 bases between them. Per germline, CDR1 SEHNR and CDR2 FQNEAQ (reference sequence). Full variable domain (remainder filled in from reference TRBV7-9 and TRBJ1-1): DTGVSQNPRHKITKRGQNVTFRCDPISEHNRLYWYRQTLGQGPEFLTYFQNEAQLEKSRLLSDRFSAERPKGSFSTLEIQRTEQGDSAMYLCASSLEGADTEAFFGQGTRLTVV.

The count of this clone is one. The V call is TRBV5-4, the J call TRBJ2-1, with no clear D. The CDR3 runs 14 residues. V gave up 0 bases and J gave up 8 bases, with 12 bases separating them. Germline CDR1 reads SGHNT; CDR2 reads YYREEE (reference sequence). In DNA form, the CDR3 reads TGTGCCAGCAGCTTGGGTCGGGTTTATGATGAGCAGTTCTTC. As protein: CASSLGRVYDEQFF.